Sequencing of this T cell receptor beta chain was carried out in a study of T cells in Graves' hyperthyroidism and ophthalmopathy. Researchers amplified the TCR beta CDR3 regions from RNA transcripts. TCR CDR3 regions were first amplified by RT-PCR with HTBI primers. TCRdb processed the multiplex PCR reads anew with MiXCR; each CDR3 protein has one entry. Here the sample spans about 350,000 distinct CDR3 sequences, about 15% being singletons. This clonotype was counted at least ten times. The CDR3 covers 13 residues. CDR1 ENHRY and CDR2 SYGVKD come from the germline V gene. With 8 bases removed from V and 4 bases from J, the gap between germline ends came to 14 bases.

The clonotype originates from a woman aged 25 to 39 with Graves' hyperthyroidism. The source material was blood. The chain joins TRBV10-3 to TRBJ1-2; the D gene is possibly TRBD1 (5 bases). CDR3 in DNA: TGTGCCATCTCTGGGACGGGGACCTATGGCTACACCTTC. As protein: CAISGTGTYGYTF.